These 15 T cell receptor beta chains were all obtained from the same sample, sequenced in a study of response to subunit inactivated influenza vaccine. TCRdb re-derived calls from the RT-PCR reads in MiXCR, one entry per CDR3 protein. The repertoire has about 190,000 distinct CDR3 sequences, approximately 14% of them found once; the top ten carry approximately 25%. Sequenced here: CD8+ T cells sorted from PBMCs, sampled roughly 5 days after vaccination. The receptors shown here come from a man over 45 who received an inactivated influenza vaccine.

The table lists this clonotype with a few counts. CDR3 in DNA: TGTGCCAGCAGTTTAGCGGGGTGGCAAGAGACCCAGTACTTC. Protein sequence: CASSLAGWQETQYF. J is TRBJ2-5 and V is TRBV6-5; 8 bases agree with TRBD2. CDR3 length: 14 amino acids. CDR1 is MNHEY, CDR2 SVGAGI, per germline. With V trimmed by 4 bases and J by 2 bases, 3 bases remained unmatched.

Here the CDR3 DNA reads TGTGCCACCAGCAGTCGTGGGAACTCCTACGAGCAGTACTTC. Its protein product is CATSSRGNSYEQYF. This chain uses TRBV15 with TRBJ2-7, with unresolved D. Germline CDR1 is LNHNV and CDR2 is YYDKDF (reference sequence). The CDR3 has 14 residues. V was clipped by 3 bases and J by 0 bases, with 9 bases between them.

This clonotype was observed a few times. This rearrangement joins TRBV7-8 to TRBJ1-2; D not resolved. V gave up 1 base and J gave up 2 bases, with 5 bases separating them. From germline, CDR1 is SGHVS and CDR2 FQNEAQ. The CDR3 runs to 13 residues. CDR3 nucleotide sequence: TGTGCCAGCAGCTTAGGGAACAACTATGGCTACACCTTC. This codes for CASSLGNNYGYTF.

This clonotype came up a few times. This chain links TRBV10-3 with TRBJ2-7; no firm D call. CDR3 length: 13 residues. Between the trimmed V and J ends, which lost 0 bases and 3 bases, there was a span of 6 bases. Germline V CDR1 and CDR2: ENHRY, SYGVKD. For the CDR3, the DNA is TGTGCCATCAGTGAGTCGCCCCTCTACGAGCAGTACTTC. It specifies CAISESPLYEQYF.

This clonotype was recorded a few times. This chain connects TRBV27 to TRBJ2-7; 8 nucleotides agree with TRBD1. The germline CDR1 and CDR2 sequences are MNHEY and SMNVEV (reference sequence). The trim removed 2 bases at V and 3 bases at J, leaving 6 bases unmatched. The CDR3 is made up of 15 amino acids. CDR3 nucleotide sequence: TGTGCCAGCAGTTTACCGGGACAGGCCCGCTACGAGCAGTACTTC. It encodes CASSLPGQARYEQYF.

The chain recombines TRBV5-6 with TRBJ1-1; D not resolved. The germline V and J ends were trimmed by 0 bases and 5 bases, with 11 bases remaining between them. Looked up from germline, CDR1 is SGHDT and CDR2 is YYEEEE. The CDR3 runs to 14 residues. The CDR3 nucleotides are TGTGCCAGCAGCTTGGGCACGGGGTGGACTGAAGCTTTCTTT. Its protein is CASSLGTGWTEAFF.

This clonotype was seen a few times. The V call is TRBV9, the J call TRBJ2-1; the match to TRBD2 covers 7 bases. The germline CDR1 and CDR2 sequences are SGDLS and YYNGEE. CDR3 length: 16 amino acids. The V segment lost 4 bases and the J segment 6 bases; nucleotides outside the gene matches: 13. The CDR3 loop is CASSTPIAGAGNEQFF. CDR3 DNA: TGTGCCAGCAGCACGCCGATAGCGGGTGCGGGCAATGAGCAGTTCTTC.

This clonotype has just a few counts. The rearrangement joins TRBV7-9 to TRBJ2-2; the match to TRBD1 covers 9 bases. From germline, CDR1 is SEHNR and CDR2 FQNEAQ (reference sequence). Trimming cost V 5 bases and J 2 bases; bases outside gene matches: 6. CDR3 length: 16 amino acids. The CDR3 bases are TGTGCCAGCAGCCCCCGACAGGGGGGAAACACCGGGGAGCTGTTTTTT. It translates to CASSPRQGGNTGELFF.

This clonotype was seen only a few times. Written as DNA, the CDR3 is TGCGCCAGCAGCCAACGAACTTCCTACGAGCAGTACTTC. Translating it yields CASSQRTSYEQYF. The gene calls are TRBV4-1 and TRBJ2-7; no reliable D call. The germline CDR1 and CDR2 sequences are MGHRA and YSYEKL. V shed 2 bases and J shed 1 base, with 6 bases lying between them. This CDR3 has 13 residues.

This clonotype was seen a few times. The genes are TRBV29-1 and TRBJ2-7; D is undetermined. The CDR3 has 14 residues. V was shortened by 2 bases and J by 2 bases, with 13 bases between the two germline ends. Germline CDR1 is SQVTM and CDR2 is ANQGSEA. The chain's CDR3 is CSVELLGHPYEQYF. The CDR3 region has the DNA TGCAGCGTTGAACTCCTGGGCCACCCCTACGAGCAGTACTTC.

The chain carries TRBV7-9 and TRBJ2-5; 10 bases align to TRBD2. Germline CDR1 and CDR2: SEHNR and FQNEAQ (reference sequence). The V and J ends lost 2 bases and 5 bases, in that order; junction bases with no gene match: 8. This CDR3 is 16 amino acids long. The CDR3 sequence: CASSLKIAGGQETQYF. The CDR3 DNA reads TGTGCCAGCAGCTTAAAGATAGCGGGAGGTCAGGAGACCCAGTACTTC.

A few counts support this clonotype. CDR3 coding DNA: TGTGCCAGCAGTCCCGTGGGACTCCCGGGTCTCTCCTACAATGAGCAGTTCTTC. The encoded protein is CASSPVGLPGLSYNEQFF. The gene calls are TRBV27 and TRBJ2-1; a weak D match, TRBD2 (6 bases). Trimming stripped 5 bases from V and 0 bases from J, with 20 bases between. The V gene's germline CDR1 is MNHEY and CDR2 SMNVEV (reference sequence). CDR3 length: 18 amino acids.

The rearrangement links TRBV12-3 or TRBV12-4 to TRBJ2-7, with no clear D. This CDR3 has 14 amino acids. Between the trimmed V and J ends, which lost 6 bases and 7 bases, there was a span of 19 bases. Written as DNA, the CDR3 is TGTGCCAGCAGCTTCCAGCCCGCTACGTGGGAGCAGTACTTC. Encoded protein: CASSFQPATWEQYF.

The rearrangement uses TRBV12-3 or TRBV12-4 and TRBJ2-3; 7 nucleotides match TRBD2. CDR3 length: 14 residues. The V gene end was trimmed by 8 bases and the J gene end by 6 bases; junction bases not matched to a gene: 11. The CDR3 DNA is TGTGCCAGCCTCAGCGGGGCCACACACGATACGCAGTATTTT. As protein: CASLSGATHDTQYF.

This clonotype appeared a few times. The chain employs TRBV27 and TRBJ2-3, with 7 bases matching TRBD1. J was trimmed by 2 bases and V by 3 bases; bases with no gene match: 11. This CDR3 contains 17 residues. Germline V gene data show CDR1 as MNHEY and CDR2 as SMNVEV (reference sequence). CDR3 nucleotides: TGTGCCAGCAGTTTGTTACAGGGGTCGTGGGACACAGATACGCAGTATTTT. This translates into CASSLLQGSWDTDTQYF.